The TCR beta chain described here comes from a study of T-cell reconstitution after alpha-beta-depleted transplantation in children. CDR1 SGHNT and CDR2 YYREEE come from the germline V gene (reference sequence). Germline trimming cut 4 bases from V and 3 bases from J; bases unmatched to any gene: 11. The CDR3 runs 16 residues. This clonotype showed up just a few times. TCRbeta library construction was performed incorporating unique molecular identifiers. TCRdb itself ran the PCR reads through MiXCR, one entry per CDR3 protein. The table records around 100,000 distinct CDR3 sequences, 7.5% to 9% of them present only once.

Specimen: PBMCs, collected before TCRalphabeta/CD19-depleted stem cell transplant. The chain is built from TRBV5-4 and TRBJ2-3, with 7 bases identical to TRBD2. The sequence was obtained from a boy aged 2-15 years with acute lymphoblastic leukemia, due to receive a stem cell transplant. CDR3: CASSTLVAGVTDTQYF. The CDR3, as DNA: TGTGCCAGCAGCACCCTCGTCGCGGGGGTTACAGATACGCAGTATTTT.